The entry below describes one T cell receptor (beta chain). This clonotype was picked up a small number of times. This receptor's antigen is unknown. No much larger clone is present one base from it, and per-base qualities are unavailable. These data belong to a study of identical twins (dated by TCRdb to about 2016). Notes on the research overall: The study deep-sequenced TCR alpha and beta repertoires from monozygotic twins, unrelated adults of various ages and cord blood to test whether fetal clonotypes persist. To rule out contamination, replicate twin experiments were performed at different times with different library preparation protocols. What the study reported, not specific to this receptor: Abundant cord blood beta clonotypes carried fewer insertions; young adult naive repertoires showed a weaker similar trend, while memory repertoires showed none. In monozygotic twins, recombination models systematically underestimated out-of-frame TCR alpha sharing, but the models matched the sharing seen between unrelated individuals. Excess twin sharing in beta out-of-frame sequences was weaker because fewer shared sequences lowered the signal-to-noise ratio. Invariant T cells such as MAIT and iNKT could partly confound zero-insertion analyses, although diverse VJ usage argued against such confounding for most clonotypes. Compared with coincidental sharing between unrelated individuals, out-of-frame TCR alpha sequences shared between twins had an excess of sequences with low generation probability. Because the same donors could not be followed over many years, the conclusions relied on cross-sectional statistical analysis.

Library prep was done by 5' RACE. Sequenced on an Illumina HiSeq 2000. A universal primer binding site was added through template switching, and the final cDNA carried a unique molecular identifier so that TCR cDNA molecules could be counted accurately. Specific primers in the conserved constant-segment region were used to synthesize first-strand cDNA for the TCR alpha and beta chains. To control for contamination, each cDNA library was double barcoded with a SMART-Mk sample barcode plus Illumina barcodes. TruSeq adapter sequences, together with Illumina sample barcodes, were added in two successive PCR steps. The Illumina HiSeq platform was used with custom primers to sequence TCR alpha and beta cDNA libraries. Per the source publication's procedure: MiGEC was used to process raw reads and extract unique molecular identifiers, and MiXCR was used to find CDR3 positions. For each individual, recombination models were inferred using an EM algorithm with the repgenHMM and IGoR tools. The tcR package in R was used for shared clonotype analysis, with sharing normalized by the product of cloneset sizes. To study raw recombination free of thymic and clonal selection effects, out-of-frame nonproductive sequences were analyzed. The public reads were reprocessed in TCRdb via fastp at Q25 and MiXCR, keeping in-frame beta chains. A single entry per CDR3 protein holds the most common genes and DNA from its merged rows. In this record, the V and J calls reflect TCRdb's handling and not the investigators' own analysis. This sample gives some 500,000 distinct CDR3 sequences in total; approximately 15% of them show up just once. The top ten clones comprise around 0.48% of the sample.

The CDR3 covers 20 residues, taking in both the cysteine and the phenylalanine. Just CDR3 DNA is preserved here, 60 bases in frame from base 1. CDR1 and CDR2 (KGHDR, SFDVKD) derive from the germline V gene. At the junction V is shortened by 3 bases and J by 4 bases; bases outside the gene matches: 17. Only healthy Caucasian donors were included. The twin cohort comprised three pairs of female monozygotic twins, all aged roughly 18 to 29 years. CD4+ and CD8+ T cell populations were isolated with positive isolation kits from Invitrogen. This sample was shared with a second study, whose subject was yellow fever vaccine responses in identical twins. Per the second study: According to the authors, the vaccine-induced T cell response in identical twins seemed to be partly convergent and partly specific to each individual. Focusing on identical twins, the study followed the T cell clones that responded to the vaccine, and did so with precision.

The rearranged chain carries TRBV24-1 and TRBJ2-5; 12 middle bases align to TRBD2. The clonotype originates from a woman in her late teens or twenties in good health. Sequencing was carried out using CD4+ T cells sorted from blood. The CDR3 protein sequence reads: CATSDVETSGSLRALETQYF. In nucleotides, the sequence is TGTGCCACCAGTGATGTGGAGACTAGCGGGAGTCTCCGAGCACTAGAGACCCAGTACTTC.